This T cell receptor beta chain was profiled in a study of T cell responses to AZD1222 COVID-19 vaccine. V was trimmed by 6 bases and J by 7 bases, leaving 16 bases between them. Germline-derived CDR1 and CDR2 are LNHDA and SQIVND (reference sequence). The CDR3 runs 15 residues. TCRdb keeps only in-frame clones here, not all; method: immunoSEQ multiplex PCR. Found here are 140,000 to 150,000 clones, roughly 89% of them singletons; the top ten hold roughly 5.5%. This sequence originates from an adult in good health. This material consisted of peripheral blood, taken on day 0 of AZD1222 vaccination. The V gene is TRBV19, the J gene TRBJ1-6; the D gene is possibly TRBD1 (6 bases). The CDR3 nucleotides are TGTGCCAGTAGGGACAGACCAGATGAAAATTCACCCCTCCACTTT. It encodes CASRDRPDENSPLHF.